This T cell receptor beta chain is drawn from a study of CD8 T cells in ankylosing spondylitis. Study-wide results and limits: According to the report, clones linked to the disease were significantly enriched in matched synovial fluid samples taken from ankylosing spondylitis patients. In ankylosing spondylitis blood, a motif of roughly 8 highly homologous TCR beta variants appeared characteristic.

This clonotype was seen a handful of times. Its cognate antigen is unknown. Germline CDR1 reads SGHTA; CDR2 reads FQGNSA. The CDR3 extends over 14 amino acids. V was clipped by 6 bases and J by 4 bases, with 16 bases between them. TCRdb re-called the 5' RACE reads through MiXCR, storing one row per CDR3 protein. The table includes fewer than 500,000 distinct CDR3 sequences, around 24% detected once. The V gene is TRBV7-2, the J gene TRBJ2-7; D tentatively fits TRBD1 or TRBD2 (5 bases each). The sequence was obtained from a male donor with ankylosing spondylitis. Sequenced sample: blood, either unsorted or a sorted T cell fraction (not recorded which). The CDR3 here is CASRARAGGYEQYF. The DNA of the CDR3 is TGTGCCAGCAGGGCCCGGGCTGGGGGTTACGAGCAGTACTTC. The full variable domain, with the rest looked up from reference TRBV7-2 and TRBJ2-7, is GAGVSQSPSNKVTEKGKDVELRCDPISGHTALYWYRQSLGQGLEFLIYFQGNSAPDKSGLPSDRFSAERTGGSVSTLTIQRTQQEDSAVYLCASRARAGGYEQYFGPGTRLTVT.